This T cell receptor beta chain was captured in a study of T-cell memory formation after mild COVID-19. Details on this clonotype: The antigen remains undetermined.

Researchers used 5'RACE with constant-segment primers to make TCR alpha and TCR beta cDNA libraries that carry sample barcodes and UMIs. TCRdb reanalysed the 5' RACE reads using MiXCR and keeps one entry per CDR3 protein. Of 150,000 to 200,000 distinct CDR3 sequences in the sample, around 10% were seen once. Study findings and constraints: Confirmation of SARS-CoV-2 specificity was lacking for second-wave clones peaking day 37. Cross-reactive memory appears to have joined, as suggested by some responding clones showing up in pre-infection memory. A balance of CD4 and CD8 characterized clones contracting day 15 to 85, whereas later expanders leaned CD4+.

Looked up from germline, CDR1 is KGHSH and CDR2 is LQKENI. The CDR3 covers 15 residues. V shed 2 bases, J shed 3 bases, and the junction held 3 bases outside the gene matches. This TCR was recovered from a man younger than 35 who had mild COVID-19 (a few samples of this study predate the infection). Cell type and time point are not known. Sequenced: PBMCs or a T cell subset sorted from them (not recorded which). The chain has TRBV18 and TRBJ2-2; 7 nucleotides line up with TRBD2. CDR3 loop: CASSPVSGDTGELFF. The CDR3 DNA is TGTGCCAGCTCACCAGTGAGCGGGGACACCGGGGAGCTGTTTTTT.